The T cell receptor (beta chain) under discussion was sequenced for a study of human T cells and chemical hapten exposure. Study results and limitations: Since the donors had alopecia, their immune response may not be the same as that of healthy people.

The time point is: pre-sensitization, week 0. The sample's treatment: therapeutic diphenylcyclopropenone sensitization with weekly scalp DPC. Blood sampling preceded each patch test application. Donors, patients with alopecia ranging from 18 to 70 years old and judged suitable for DPC, provided samples. TCRdb re-called the RACE reads with MiXCR, one entry per CDR3 protein. The sample records under 200,000 distinct CDR3 sequences, approximately 31% being singletons. V lost 3 bases, J lost 4 bases, and 32 bases lay in between. Germline V lookup: CDR1 DFQATT, CDR2 SNEGSKA (reference sequence). CDR3 length equals 20 residues. This clonotype appeared a single time. Antigen: not known.

The clonotype comes from a woman aged 30 to 39 with alopecia areata. Some clones in this sample may be carry-over from other donors' samples. Sequenced material: whole blood, taken in connection with sensitization to the hapten diphenylcyclopropenone (DPC). This chain connects TRBV20-1 to TRBJ2-3; D could derive from TRBD1 or TRBD2 (7 bases each). CDR3 nucleotide sequence: TGCAGTGCTAGGGTTAGGGGGCGCGTTTTCTCGCGGGAGAATCCAGATACGCAGTATTTT. Protein sequence: CSARVRGRVFSRENPDTQYF.